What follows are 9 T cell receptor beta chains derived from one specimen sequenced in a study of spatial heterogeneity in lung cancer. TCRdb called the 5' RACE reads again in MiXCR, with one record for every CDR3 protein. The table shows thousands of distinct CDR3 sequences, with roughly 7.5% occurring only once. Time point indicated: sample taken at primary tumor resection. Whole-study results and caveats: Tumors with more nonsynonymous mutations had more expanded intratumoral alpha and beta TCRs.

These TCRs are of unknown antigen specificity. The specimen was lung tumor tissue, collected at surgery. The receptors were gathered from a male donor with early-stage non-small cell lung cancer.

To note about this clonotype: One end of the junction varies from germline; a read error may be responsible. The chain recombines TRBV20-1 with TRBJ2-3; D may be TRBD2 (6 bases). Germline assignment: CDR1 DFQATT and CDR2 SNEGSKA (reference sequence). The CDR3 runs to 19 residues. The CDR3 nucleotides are TGCAGTGCTAGTGGTTTGGGTAGCGGCAAACCTTATTACACAGATACGCAGTATTTC. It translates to CSASGLGSGKPYYTDTQYF.

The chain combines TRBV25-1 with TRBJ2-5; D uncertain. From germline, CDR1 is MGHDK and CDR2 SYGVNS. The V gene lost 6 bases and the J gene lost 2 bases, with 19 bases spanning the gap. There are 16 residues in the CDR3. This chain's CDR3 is CASRGRLRHGQETQYF. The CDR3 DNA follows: TGTGCCAGCAGAGGACGTCTCAGACACGGACAAGAGACCCAGTACTTC. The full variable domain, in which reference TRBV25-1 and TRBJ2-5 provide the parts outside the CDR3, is EADIYQTPRYLVIGTGKKITLECSQTMGHDKMYWYQQDPGMELHLIHYSYGVNSTEKGDLSSESTVSRIRTEHFPLTLESARPSHTSQYLCASRGRLRHGQETQYFGPGTRLLVL.

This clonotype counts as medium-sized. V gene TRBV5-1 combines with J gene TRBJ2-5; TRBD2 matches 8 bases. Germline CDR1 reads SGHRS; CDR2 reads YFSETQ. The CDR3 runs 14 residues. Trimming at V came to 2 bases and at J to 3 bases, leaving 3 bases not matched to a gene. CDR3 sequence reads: CASSLAGAEETQYF. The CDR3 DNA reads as TGCGCCAGCAGCTTAGCGGGAGCGGAAGAGACCCAGTACTTC.

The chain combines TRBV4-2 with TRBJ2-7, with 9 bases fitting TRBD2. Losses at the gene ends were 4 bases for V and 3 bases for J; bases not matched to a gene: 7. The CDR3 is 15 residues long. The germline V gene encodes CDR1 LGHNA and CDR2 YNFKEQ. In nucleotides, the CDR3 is TGTGCCAGCAGCCCCAGGGGACTAGCAGGCTACGAGCAGTACTTC. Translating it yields CASSPRGLAGYEQYF.

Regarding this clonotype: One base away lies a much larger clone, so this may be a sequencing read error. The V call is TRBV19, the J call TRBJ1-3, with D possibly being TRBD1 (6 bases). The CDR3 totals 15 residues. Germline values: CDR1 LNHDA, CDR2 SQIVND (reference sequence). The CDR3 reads CASSQTGNSANTIYF. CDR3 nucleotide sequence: TGTGCCAGTAGCCAGACAGGAAACTCTGCAAACACCATATATTTT.

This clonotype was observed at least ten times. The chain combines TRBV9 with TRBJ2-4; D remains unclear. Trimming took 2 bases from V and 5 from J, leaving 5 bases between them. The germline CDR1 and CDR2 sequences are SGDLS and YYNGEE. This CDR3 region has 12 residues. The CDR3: CASSVDENIQYF. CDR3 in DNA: TGTGCCAGCAGCGTGGATGAAAACATTCAGTACTTC. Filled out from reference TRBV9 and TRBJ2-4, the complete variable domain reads DSGVTQTPKHLITATGQRVTLRCSPRSGDLSVYWYQQSLDQGLQFLIQYYNGEERAKGNILERFSAQQFPDLHSELNLSSLELGDSALYFCASSVDENIQYFGAGTRLSVL.

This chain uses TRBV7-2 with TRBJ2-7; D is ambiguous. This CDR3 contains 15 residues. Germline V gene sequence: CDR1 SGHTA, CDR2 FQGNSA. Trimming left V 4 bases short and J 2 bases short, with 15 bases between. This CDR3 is CASSWAVGSTYEQYF. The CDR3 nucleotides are TGTGCCAGCAGCTGGGCCGTGGGTAGTACCTACGAGCAGTACTTC.

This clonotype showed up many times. CDR3 nucleotides: TGCGCCACCACAGAACCAGCGGGGAGCACAGATACGCAGTATTTT. It codes for CATTEPAGSTDTQYF. J is TRBJ2-3 and V is TRBV10-2; 7 bases agree with TRBD2. The CDR3 consists of 15 residues. V trimming: 10 bases; J trimming: 0 bases; junction bases outside the gene matches: 10. CDR1 and CDR2 (germline): WSHSY, SAAADI.

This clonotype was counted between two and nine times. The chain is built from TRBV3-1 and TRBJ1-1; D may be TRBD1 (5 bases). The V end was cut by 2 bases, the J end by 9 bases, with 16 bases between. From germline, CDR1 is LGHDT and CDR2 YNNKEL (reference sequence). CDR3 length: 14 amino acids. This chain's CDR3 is CASSQRGTEGQAFF. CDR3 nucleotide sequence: TGTGCCAGCAGCCAACGCGGGACCGAAGGTCAAGCTTTCTTT.